These T cell receptor beta chains were read from a single sample in a study of identical twins. TCRdb re-analysed the 5' RACE reads in MiXCR, keeping a single row per CDR3 protein. The sample lists about 300,000 distinct CDR3 sequences; over 9% were seen once. These sequences were also reported in another study, on yellow fever vaccine responses in identical twins.

What was sequenced was CD8+ T cells sorted from blood. Receptors were obtained from a woman aged 18-29 years in good health. Each CDR3 is given with its conserved first and last residue. Each record gives: V gene, clone size, D gene, J gene, CDR3 DNA, CDR3 protein. D genes are given only for firm matches. Clone size, where shown, is once, few, many, or a class for clones that have expanded.

V gene: TRBV11-2; clone size: .; D gene: TRBD1; J gene: TRBJ2-6; CDR3 DNA: TGTGCCAGCAGCCTAACTATTTGGGACAGGGGGCTTGGGGCCAACGTCCTGGCTTTC; CDR3 protein: CASSLTIWDRGLGANVLAF
V gene: TRBV7-9; clone size: few; D gene: .; J gene: TRBJ1-5; CDR3 DNA: TGTGCCAGCAGCTCCCTGACAGGAAGCAATCAGCCCCAGCATTTT; CDR3 protein: CASSSLTGSNQPQHF
V gene: TRBV4-1; clone size: few; D gene: .; J gene: TRBJ1-1; CDR3 DNA: TGCGCCAGCAGCCAAGACAGGGCGGGCACTGAAGCTTTCTTT; CDR3 protein: CASSQDRAGTEAFF
V gene: TRBV6-6; clone size: .; D gene: .; J gene: TRBJ2-7; CDR3 DNA: TGTGCCAGCAGTCCAGGGGAGGACGAGCAGTACTTC; CDR3 protein: CASSPGEDEQYF
V gene: TRBV13; clone size: few; D gene: .; J gene: TRBJ2-1; CDR3 DNA: TGTGCCAGCAGCTTAGAGGGGGGGCCCGCCTACAATGAGCAGTTCTTC; CDR3 protein: CASSLEGGPAYNEQFF
V gene: TRBV20-1; clone size: .; D gene: .; J gene: TRBJ2-1; CDR3 DNA: TGCAGTGCTAGAGCCTTCGGACGCCTCGACTACAATGAGCAGTTCTTC; CDR3 protein: CSARAFGRLDYNEQFF
V gene: TRBV10-3; clone size: few; D gene: TRBD1; J gene: TRBJ2-7; CDR3 DNA: TGTGCCATCAGTGAAACAGGGGTTAGCGAGCAGTACTTC; CDR3 protein: CAISETGVSEQYF
V gene: TRBV27; clone size: .; D gene: TRBD2; J gene: TRBJ2-7; CDR3 DNA: TGTGCCAGCAGTTTATCGATACGCGGGGAGGGCTACGAGCAGTACTTC; CDR3 protein: CASSLSIRGEGYEQYF
V gene: TRBV12-5; clone size: few; D gene: .; J gene: TRBJ2-2; CDR3 DNA: TGTGCTAGTGGTTTGTGGGAGGTATCCACCGGGGAGCTGTTTTTT; CDR3 protein: CASGLWEVSTGELFF
V gene: TRBV4-1; clone size: few; D gene: .; J gene: TRBJ2-1; CDR3 DNA: TGCGCCAGCAGCCACACCCGGGACGCCCTCCTAGAGCAGTTCTTC; CDR3 protein: CASSHTRDALLEQFF
V gene: TRBV12-3/TRBV12-4; clone size: .; D gene: .; J gene: TRBJ2-2; CDR3 DNA: TGTGCCAGCAGGGCGGCCCTCTCCGTCGGTGGGGAGCTGTTTTTT; CDR3 protein: CASRAALSVGGELFF
V gene: TRBV20-1; clone size: .; D gene: .; J gene: TRBJ1-5; CDR3 DNA: TGCAGTGCTAGAGATCCAAGGGACCGCCTCAATCAGCCCCAGCATTTT; CDR3 protein: CSARDPRDRLNQPQHF
V gene: TRBV11-2; clone size: few; D gene: TRBD2; J gene: TRBJ2-1; CDR3 DNA: TGTGCCAGCAGCTTGCCCCGACTAGCCGAGGGTCATGAGCAGTTCTTC; CDR3 protein: CASSLPRLAEGHEQFF
V gene: TRBV5-1; clone size: many; D gene: .; J gene: TRBJ2-3; CDR3 DNA: TGCGCCAGCAGCTCAGCAGGAGGGACAGATACGCAGTATTTT; CDR3 protein: CASSSAGGTDTQYF
V gene: TRBV13; clone size: .; D gene: TRBD1; J gene: TRBJ1-1; CDR3 DNA: TGTGCCAGCAGCTTTAGCCCAGGGGGGGCGGTCACTGAAGCTTTCTTT; CDR3 protein: CASSFSPGGAVTEAFF
V gene: TRBV27; clone size: .; D gene: .; J gene: TRBJ1-2; CDR3 DNA: TGTGCCAGCAGTTCGGACAGAAGGGGCTACACCTTC; CDR3 protein: CASSSDRRGYTF
V gene: TRBV5-5; clone size: few; D gene: .; J gene: TRBJ2-1; CDR3 DNA: TGTGCCAGCAGGTTGCCAGAGGGCGCCGCGTACAATGAGCAGTTCTTC; CDR3 protein: CASRLPEGAAYNEQFF
V gene: TRBV6-1; clone size: few; D gene: TRBD2; J gene: TRBJ2-7; CDR3 DNA: TGTGCCGGGAGGCGGGAGCTGATATACGAGCAGTACTTC; CDR3 protein: CAGRRELIYEQYF
V gene: TRBV7-9; clone size: .; D gene: TRBD2; J gene: TRBJ2-2; CDR3 DNA: TGTGCCAGCAGCTCTGGACTAGCGGGGGGGAACACCGGGGAGCTGTTTTTT; CDR3 protein: CASSSGLAGGNTGELFF
V gene: TRBV12-3/TRBV12-4; clone size: .; D gene: TRBD2; J gene: TRBJ2-5; CDR3 DNA: TGTGCCAGCAGTGGTCCACTAGCGGGAGGCTTTGGGACCCAGTACTTC; CDR3 protein: CASSGPLAGGFGTQYF
V gene: TRBV4-1; clone size: few; D gene: .; J gene: TRBJ2-7; CDR3 DNA: TGCGCCAGCAGCATAAAGACGGGACCGCTTTTGAGTGGCACTTACGAGCAGTACTTC; CDR3 protein: CASSIKTGPLLSGTYEQYF
V gene: TRBV4-1; clone size: few; D gene: .; J gene: TRBJ2-7; CDR3 DNA: TGCGCCAGCAGCCAGGCGGTGGGGGTCTCCTACGAGCAGTACTTC; CDR3 protein: CASSQAVGVSYEQYF
V gene: TRBV13; clone size: few; D gene: TRBD1; J gene: TRBJ1-1; CDR3 DNA: TGTGCCAGCAGCCCAGGGACAGTCGCGATGAACACTGAAGCTTTCTTT; CDR3 protein: CASSPGTVAMNTEAFF
V gene: TRBV12-3/TRBV12-4; clone size: many; D gene: .; J gene: TRBJ2-2; CDR3 DNA: TGTGCCAGCAGTTTGAATAGAGGGAGAGATTCTTATACCGGGGAGCTGTTTTTT; CDR3 protein: CASSLNRGRDSYTGELFF
V gene: TRBV7-9; clone size: .; D gene: TRBD2; J gene: TRBJ2-5; CDR3 DNA: TGTGCCAGCAGCTCCACTAGCGGCCAAGAGACCCAGTACTTC; CDR3 protein: CASSSTSGQETQYF
V gene: TRBV2; clone size: few; D gene: TRBD1; J gene: TRBJ2-1; CDR3 DNA: TGTGCCAGCAGTGAAGGGGACAGGGGGGGGGATGAGCAGTTCTTC; CDR3 protein: CASSEGDRGGDEQFF
V gene: TRBV7-8; clone size: .; D gene: TRBD2; J gene: TRBJ2-3; CDR3 DNA: TGTGCCAGCAGCTCCTTAGCGGGGGGATCAGATACGCAGTATTTT; CDR3 protein: CASSSLAGGSDTQYF
V gene: TRBV12-3/TRBV12-4; clone size: .; D gene: TRBD2; J gene: TRBJ2-5; CDR3 DNA: TGTGCCAGCGGTAAAATGGGGCTAGCGGGAATTCAGACCCAGTACTTC; CDR3 protein: CASGKMGLAGIQTQYF
V gene: TRBV12-3/TRBV12-4; clone size: .; D gene: .; J gene: TRBJ2-7; CDR3 DNA: TGTGCCAGCAGGGACGGACCCACCTACGAGCAGTACTTC; CDR3 protein: CASRDGPTYEQYF
V gene: TRBV12-3/TRBV12-4; clone size: many; D gene: .; J gene: TRBJ2-1; CDR3 DNA: TGTGCCAGCAGCTTGAGCGGGGAGCAGTTCTTC; CDR3 protein: CASSLSGEQFF
V gene: TRBV12-3/TRBV12-4; clone size: many; D gene: .; J gene: TRBJ1-3; CDR3 DNA: TGTGCCAGCAGCTCGCCGTTTACTGGAAACACCATATATTTT; CDR3 protein: CASSSPFTGNTIYF
V gene: TRBV9; clone size: few; D gene: .; J gene: TRBJ2-3; CDR3 DNA: TGTGCCAGCAGCGAGGAGTTCGTAGGCGGCACAGATACGCAGTATTTT; CDR3 protein: CASSEEFVGGTDTQYF
V gene: TRBV28; clone size: .; D gene: TRBD2; J gene: TRBJ2-2; CDR3 DNA: TGTGCCAGCACATCGCTAGCGGATCTCACCGGGGAGCTGTTTTTT; CDR3 protein: CASTSLADLTGELFF
V gene: TRBV12-3/TRBV12-4; clone size: few; D gene: .; J gene: TRBJ2-2; CDR3 DNA: TGTGCCAGCAGTTCAACGTTTTATGGCACAACGAACACCGGGGAGCTGTTTTTT; CDR3 protein: CASSSTFYGTTNTGELFF
V gene: TRBV9; clone size: few; D gene: .; J gene: TRBJ2-1; CDR3 DNA: TGTGCCAGCGCGGGGATTTCCTACAATGAGCAGTTCTTC; CDR3 protein: CASAGISYNEQFF
V gene: TRBV7-3; clone size: few; D gene: .; J gene: TRBJ2-2; CDR3 DNA: TGTGCCACCGCAACGAACACCGGGGAGCTGTTTTTT; CDR3 protein: CATATNTGELFF
V gene: TRBV4-1; clone size: .; D gene: TRBD2; J gene: TRBJ2-5; CDR3 DNA: TGCGCCAGCAGCCAATTGGGACTAGCGGGACGGGAGACCCAGTACTTC; CDR3 protein: CASSQLGLAGRETQYF
V gene: TRBV7-9; clone size: few; D gene: .; J gene: TRBJ1-1; CDR3 DNA: TGTGCCAGCAGCTTGATGCAGGGCAGAACGAACACTGAAGCTTTCTTT; CDR3 protein: CASSLMQGRTNTEAFF
V gene: TRBV7-9; clone size: many; D gene: .; J gene: TRBJ2-1; CDR3 DNA: TGTGCCAGCAGCTCACACACTAGCAGACTCGACAATGAGCAGTTCTTC; CDR3 protein: CASSSHTSRLDNEQFF